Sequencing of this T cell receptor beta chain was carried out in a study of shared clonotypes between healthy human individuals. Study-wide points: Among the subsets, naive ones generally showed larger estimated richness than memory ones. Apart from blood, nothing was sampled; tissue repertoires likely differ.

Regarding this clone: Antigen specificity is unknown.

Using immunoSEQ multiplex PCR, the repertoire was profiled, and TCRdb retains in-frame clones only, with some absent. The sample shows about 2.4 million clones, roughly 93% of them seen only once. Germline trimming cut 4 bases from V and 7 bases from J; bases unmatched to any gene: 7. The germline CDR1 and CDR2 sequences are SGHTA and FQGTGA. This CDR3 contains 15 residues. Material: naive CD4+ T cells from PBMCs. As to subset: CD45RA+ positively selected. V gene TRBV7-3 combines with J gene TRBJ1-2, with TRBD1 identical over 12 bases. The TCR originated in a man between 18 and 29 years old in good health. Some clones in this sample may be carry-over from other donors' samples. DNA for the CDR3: TGTGCCAGCAGCTCAGGGACAGGGGGCTTGACTGGCTACACCTTC. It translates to CASSSGTGGLTGYTF. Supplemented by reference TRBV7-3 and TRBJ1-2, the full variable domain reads GAGVSQTPSNKVTEKGKYVELRCDPISGHTALYWYRQSLGQGPEFLIYFQGTGAADDSGLPNDRFFAVRPEGSVSTLKIQRTERGDSAVYLCASSSGTGGLTGYTFGSGTRLTVV.